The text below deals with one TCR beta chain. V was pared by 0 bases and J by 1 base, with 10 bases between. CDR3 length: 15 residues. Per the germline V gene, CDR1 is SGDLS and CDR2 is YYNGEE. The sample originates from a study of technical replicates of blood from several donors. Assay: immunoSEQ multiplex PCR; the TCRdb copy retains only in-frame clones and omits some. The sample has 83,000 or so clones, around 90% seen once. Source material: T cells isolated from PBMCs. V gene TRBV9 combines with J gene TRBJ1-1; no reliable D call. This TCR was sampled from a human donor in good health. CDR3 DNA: TGTGCCAGCAGCGTAGTAGATGAGGAGAACACTGAAGCTTTCTTT. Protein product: CASSVVDEENTEAFF.